This TCR beta chain was recorded in a study of cytomegalovirus exposure and HLA in healthy donors. Whole-study findings and limits: Subsequent analysis found a tendency for first-cohort TCR clusters to co-occur within the 95 to 150 validation repertoires. Associated with cytomegalovirus, according to the listing, were 150 to 200 TCR beta chains. In vitro, three CMV-associated chains proved specific for CMV antigens.

From germline, CDR1 is SNHLY and CDR2 FYNNEI. The CDR3 has 17 residues. Deletions cut 3 bases from V and 0 bases from J, with 12 bases between. The repertoire was sequenced with immunoSEQ multiplex PCR; TCRdb's copy has only in-frame clones and lacks some. The sample lists about 280,000 clones; roughly 88% were seen once. A note on this clone: What it binds is not known.

This sequence joins TRBV2 and TRBJ2-6; maybe TRBD1 (5 bases). The sequence was obtained from a woman aged 18 to 35 in good health and CMV-seronegative. The source material was PBMCs. The CDR3: CASSEIGATSGANVLTF. The CDR3 bases are TGTGCCAGCAGTGAGATAGGGGCGACCTCTGGGGCCAACGTCCTGACTTTC.